The TCR beta chain described here comes from a study of T cell responses to AZD1222 COVID-19 vaccine. The CDR3 sequence is 18 residues long. V was shortened by 1 base and J by 3 bases, with 19 bases between the two germline ends. The V gene's germline CDR1 is LGHDT and CDR2 YNNKEL (reference sequence). Findings and limits, study-wide: Along spike, vaccine-associated CD4 TCRs were found throughout, with dominance at 160-218 and 743-854. The donor cohort was predominantly white British with a female majority, and clonal diversity may have been underestimated. Nearly half of spike-specific TCRs reportedly go after variant regions that carry no mutations.

Repertoires were generated with immunoSEQ multiplex PCR, while TCRdb's copy carries only in-frame clones and drops some. The data contain more than 250,000 clones, over 90% of them singletons. Comments on this clone: Antigen unknown.

This chain uses TRBV3-1 (or the pseudogene TRBV3-2) with TRBJ1-5, with D tentatively TRBD1 (6 bases). Sample: peripheral blood, taken on day 0 of AZD1222 vaccination. The receptor comes from an adult in good health. CDR3 sequence (DNA): TGTGCCAGCAGCCAAGGGGCGACAGGAGCCTGGGACAATCAGCCCCAGCATTTT. Its protein is CASSQGATGAWDNQPQHF.